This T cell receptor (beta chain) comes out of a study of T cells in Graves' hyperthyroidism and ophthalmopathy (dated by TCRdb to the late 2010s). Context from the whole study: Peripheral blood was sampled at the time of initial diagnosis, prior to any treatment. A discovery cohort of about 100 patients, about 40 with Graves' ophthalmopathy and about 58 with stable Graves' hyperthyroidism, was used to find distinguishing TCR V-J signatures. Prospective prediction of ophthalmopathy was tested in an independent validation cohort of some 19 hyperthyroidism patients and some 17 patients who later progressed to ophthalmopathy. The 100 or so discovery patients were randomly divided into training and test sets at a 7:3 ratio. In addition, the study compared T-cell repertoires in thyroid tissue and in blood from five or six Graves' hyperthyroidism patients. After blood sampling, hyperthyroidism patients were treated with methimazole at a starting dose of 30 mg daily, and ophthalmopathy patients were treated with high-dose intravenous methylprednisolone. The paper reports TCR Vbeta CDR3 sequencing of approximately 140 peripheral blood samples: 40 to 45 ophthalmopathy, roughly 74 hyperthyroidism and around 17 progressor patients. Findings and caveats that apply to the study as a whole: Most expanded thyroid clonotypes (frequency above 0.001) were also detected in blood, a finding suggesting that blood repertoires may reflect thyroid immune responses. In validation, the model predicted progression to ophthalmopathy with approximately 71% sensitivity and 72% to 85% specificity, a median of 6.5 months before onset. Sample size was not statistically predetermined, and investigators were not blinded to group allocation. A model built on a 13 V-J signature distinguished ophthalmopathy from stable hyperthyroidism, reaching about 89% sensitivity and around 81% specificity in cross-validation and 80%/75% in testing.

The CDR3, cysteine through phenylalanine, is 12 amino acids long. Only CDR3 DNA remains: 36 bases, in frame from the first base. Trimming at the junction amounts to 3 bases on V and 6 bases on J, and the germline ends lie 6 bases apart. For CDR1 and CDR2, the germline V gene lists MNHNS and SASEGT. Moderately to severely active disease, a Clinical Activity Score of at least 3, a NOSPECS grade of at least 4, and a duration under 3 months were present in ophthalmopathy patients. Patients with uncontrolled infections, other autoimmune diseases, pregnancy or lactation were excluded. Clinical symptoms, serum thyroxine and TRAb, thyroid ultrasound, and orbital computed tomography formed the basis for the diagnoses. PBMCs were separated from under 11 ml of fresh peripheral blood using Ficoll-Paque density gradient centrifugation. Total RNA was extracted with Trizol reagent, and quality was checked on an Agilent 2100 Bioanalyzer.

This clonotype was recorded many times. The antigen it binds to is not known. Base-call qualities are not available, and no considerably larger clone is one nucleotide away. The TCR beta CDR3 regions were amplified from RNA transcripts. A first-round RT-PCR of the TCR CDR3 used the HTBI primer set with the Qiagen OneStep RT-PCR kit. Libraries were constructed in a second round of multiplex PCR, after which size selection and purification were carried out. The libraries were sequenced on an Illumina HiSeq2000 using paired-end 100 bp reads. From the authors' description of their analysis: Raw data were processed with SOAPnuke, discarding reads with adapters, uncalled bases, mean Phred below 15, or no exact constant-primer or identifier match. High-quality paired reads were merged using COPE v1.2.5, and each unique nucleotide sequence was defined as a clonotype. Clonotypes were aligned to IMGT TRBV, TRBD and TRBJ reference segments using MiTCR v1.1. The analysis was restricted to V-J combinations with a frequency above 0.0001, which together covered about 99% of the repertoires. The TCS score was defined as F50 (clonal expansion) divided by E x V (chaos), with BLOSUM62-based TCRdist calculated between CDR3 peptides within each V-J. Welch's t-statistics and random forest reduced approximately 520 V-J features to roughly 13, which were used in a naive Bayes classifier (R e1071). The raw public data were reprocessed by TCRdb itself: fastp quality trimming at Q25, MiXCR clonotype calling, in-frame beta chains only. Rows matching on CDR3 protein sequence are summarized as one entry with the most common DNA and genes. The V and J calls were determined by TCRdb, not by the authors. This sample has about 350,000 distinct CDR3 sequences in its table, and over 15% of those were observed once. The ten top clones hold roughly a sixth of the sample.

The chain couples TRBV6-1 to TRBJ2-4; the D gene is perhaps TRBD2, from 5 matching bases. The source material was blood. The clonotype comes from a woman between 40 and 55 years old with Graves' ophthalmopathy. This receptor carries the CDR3 CASSDGVNIQYF. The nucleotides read TGTGCCAGCAGTGACGGGGTAAACATTCAGTACTTC.